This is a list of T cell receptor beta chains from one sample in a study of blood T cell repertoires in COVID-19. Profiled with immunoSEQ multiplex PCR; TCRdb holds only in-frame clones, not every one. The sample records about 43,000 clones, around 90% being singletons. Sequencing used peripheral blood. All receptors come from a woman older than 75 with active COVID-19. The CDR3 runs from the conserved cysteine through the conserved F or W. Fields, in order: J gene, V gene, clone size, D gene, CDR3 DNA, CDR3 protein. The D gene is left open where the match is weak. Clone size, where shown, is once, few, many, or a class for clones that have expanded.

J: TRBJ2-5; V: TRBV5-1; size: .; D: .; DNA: TGCGCCAGCAGCTTGACAGTGTCTCAAGAGACCCAGTACTTC; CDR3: CASSLTVSQETQYF
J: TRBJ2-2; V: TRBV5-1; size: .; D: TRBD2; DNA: TGCGCCAGCACCGATGGGAGACTAGCGGGGGCCGGGGAGCTGTTTTTT; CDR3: CASTDGRLAGAGELFF
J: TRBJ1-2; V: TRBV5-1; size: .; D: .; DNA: TGCGCCAGCACTGAGGTGACAGGCCGACTCTATGGCTACACCTTC; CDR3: CASTEVTGRLYGYTF
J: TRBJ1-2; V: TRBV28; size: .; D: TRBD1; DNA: TGTGCCAGCAGCGCTACGACAGGACAGGGGGCTAACTATGGCTACACCTTC; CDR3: CASSATTGQGANYGYTF
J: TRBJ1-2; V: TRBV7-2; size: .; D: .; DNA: TGTGCCAGCACCCCCTCGGTTAGCTATGGCTACACCTTC; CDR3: CASTPSVSYGYTF
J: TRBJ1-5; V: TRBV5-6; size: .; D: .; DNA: TGTGCCAGCAGCTTGGCAGGCCATAGCAATCAGCCCCAGCATTTT; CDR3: CASSLAGHSNQPQHF
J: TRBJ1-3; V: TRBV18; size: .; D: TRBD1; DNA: TGTGCCAGCTCACATGACAGGGCCGGAAACACCATATATTTT; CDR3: CASSHDRAGNTIYF
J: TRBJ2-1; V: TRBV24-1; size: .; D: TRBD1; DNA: TGTGCCACCAGTGATAGGACAGGGGCCTCCTACAATGAGCAGTTCTTC; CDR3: CATSDRTGASYNEQFF
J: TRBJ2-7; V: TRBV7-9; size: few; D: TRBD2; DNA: TGTGCCAGCAGCTCGGCGGGGGGCAGATACGAGCAGTACTTC; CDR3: CASSSAGGRYEQYF
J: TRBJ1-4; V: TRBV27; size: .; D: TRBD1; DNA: TGTGCCAGCAGTTCCGGGACAGGGGAGGGTTATGAAAAACTGTTTTTT; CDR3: CASSSGTGEGYEKLFF
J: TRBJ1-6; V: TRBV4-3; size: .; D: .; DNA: TGCGCCAGCAGCCAAGGTCCGGCGGGTTCACCCCTCCACTTT; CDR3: CASSQGPAGSPLHF
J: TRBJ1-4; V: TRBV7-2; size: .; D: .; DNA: TGTGCCAGCAGCAGAGACAGGTCTAATGAAAAACTGTTTTTT; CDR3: CASSRDRSNEKLFF
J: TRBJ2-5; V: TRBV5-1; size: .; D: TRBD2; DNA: TGCGCCAGCAGCTTGGCCCTAAGCGGGGGGAAAGAGACCCAGTACTTC; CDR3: CASSLALSGGKETQYF
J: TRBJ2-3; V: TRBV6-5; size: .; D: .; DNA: TGTGCCATCTTACAGGGACATTTTAGCACAGATACGCAGTATTTT; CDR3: CAILQGHFSTDTQYF
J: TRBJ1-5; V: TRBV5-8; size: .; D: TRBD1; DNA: TGTGCCAGCACCCACGGGACAGCTACTCATCAGCCCCAGCATTTT; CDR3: CASTHGTATHQPQHF
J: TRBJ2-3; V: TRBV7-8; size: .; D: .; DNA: TGTGCCAGCAGCTTAGTGACGGGGTGGGACACAGATACGCAGTATTTT; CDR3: CASSLVTGWDTDTQYF
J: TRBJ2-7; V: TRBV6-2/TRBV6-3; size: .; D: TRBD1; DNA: TGTGCCAGCAGTCAACAAAGCGGGGACAGGGGCCACGAGCAGTACTTC; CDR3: CASSQQSGDRGHEQYF
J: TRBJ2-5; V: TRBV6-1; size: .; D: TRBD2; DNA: TGTGCCAGCAGTGAAGCGTCGGGACTAGCGGGGGGCGGAGAGACCCAGTACTTC; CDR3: CASSEASGLAGGGETQYF
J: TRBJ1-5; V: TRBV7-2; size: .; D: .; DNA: TGTGCCAGCAGCTTGGACAGTATCCAGCCCCAGCATTTT; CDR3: CASSLDSIQPQHF
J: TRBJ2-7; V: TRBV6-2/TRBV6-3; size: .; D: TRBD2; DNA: TGTGCCAGCAGTTACTCGATCGAGCGGGGCCATGAGTACGAGCAGTACTTC; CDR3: CASSYSIERGHEYEQYF
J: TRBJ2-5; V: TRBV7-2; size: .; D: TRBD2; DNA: TGTGCCAGCAGCTTAGCGGGCGGGGGGGCCGGTTTGGAGACCCAGTACTTC; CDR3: CASSLAGGGAGLETQYF
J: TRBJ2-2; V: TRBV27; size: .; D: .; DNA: TGTGCCAGCACTTTAGTATCGGGGGTCGGGGAGCTGTTTTTT; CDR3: CASTLVSGVGELFF
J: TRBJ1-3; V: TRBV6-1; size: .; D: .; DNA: TGTGCCAGCAGTGAAGCGGGGAGCTCTGGAAACACCATATATTTT; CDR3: CASSEAGSSGNTIYF
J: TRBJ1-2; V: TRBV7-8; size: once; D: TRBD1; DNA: TGTGCCAGCAGCTTCGGGACAGACTATGGCTACACCTTC; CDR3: CASSFGTDYGYTF
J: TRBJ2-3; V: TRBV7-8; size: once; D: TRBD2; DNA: TGTGCCAGCAGCTTATCGGCCGGGACTACGAGCACAGATACGCAGTATTTT; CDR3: CASSLSAGTTSTDTQYF
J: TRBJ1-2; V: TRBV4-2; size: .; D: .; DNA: TGTGCCAGCAGCCAAGAGGGCTCATCGGGGTATGGCTACACCTTC; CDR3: CASSQEGSSGYGYTF
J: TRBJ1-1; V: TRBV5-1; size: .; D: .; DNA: TGCGCCAGCAGCTTGGCTGGACACAACACTGAAGCTTTCTTT; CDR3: CASSLAGHNTEAFF
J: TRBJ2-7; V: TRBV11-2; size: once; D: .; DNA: TGTGCCAGCAGCTTAGATGGGCAGGGGCAATACGAGCAGTACTTC; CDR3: CASSLDGQGQYEQYF
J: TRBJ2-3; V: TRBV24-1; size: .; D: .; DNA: TGTGCCACCAGTGACCCGCCCAGGGGTAATACGCAGTATTTT; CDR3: CATSDPPRGNTQYF
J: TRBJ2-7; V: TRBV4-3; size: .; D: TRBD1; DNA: TGCGCCAGCAGTCGTGAGATGGGACAGTACTACGAGCAGTACTTC; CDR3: CASSREMGQYYEQYF
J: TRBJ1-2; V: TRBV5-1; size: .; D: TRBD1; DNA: TGCGCCAGCAGCTCCTCCGGGACAGGGGCCGGCTATGGCTACACCTTC; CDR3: CASSSSGTGAGYGYTF
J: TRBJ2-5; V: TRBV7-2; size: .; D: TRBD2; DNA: TGTGCCAGCAGCCTTAGGTTCGGCGGGGGGAGGGAGACCCAGTACTTC; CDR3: CASSLRFGGGRETQYF
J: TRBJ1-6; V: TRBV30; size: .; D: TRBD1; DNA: TGTGCCTGGGGGACAGCCCCGGCACCCCTCCACTTT; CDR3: CAWGTAPAPLHF
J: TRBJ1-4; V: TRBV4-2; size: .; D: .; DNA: TGTGCCAGCAGCCAAGATAGGGGATTGGAGGAAAAACTGTTTTTT; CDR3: CASSQDRGLEEKLFF
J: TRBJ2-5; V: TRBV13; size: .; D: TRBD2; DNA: TGTGCCAGCAGCCCGGGGGGGACCCAGTACTTC; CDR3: CASSPGGTQYF
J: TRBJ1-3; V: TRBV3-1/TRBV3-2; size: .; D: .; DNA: TGTGCCAGCAGCCGAGAGGCCATCTCTGGAAACACCATATATTTT; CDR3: CASSREAISGNTIYF
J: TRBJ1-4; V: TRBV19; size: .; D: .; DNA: TGTGCCAGTAGGCGGGAAGTTGCAACTAATGAAAAACTGTTTTTT; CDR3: CASRREVATNEKLFF
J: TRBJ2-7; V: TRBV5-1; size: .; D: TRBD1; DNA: TGCGCCAGCAGCCCCGGGACAGGGCCGTACGAGCAGTACTTC; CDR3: CASSPGTGPYEQYF
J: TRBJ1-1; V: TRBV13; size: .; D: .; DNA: TGTGCCAGCAGCTCCGGGGGGGCGCGTGGCACTGAAGCTTTCTTT; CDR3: CASSSGGARGTEAFF
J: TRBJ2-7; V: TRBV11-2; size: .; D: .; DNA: TGTGCCAGCAGCCGGACAGAAGCGTTTTATTCGAGCTCCTACGAGCAGTACTTC; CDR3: CASSRTEAFYSSSYEQYF
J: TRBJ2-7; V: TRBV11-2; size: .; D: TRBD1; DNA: TGTGCCAGCAGCGACGGGACAGGGGGCGAGCAGTACTTC; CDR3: CASSDGTGGEQYF
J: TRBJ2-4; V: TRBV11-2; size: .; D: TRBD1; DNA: TGTGCCAGCAGCTTAAGGTCCACAGGGGGAGATAGAGCCAAAAACATTCAGTACTTC; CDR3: CASSLRSTGGDRAKNIQYF
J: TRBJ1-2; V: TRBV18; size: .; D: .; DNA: TGTGCCAGCTCACCACCCGGGATGACCAATGGCTACACCTTC; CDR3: CASSPPGMTNGYTF
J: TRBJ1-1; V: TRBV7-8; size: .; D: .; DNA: TGTGCCAGCAGCTCATACCGGGATCCCTACACCGAAGCTTTCTTT; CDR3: CASSSYRDPYTEAFF
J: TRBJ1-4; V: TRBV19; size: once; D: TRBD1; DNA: TGTGCCAGTAGACTACAGGGGGCAACTAATGAAAAACTGTTTTTT; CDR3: CASRLQGATNEKLFF
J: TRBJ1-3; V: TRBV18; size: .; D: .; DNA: TGTGCCAGCTCACCTAATTTATCGGGGGGCTCTGGAAACACCATATATTTT; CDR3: CASSPNLSGGSGNTIYF
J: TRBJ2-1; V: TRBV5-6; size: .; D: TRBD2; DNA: TGTGCCAGCAGCCCGGGACTAGCGGGTACCATGAATGAGCAGTTCTTC; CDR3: CASSPGLAGTMNEQFF
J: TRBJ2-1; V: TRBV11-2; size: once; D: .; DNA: TGTGCCAGCAGCTTGGAGGTCAGGGGCCCAAGCTCCTACAATGAGCAGTTCTTC; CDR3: CASSLEVRGPSSYNEQFF
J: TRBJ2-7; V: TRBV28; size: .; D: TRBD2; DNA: TGTGCCAGCAGCTCCGGGACTAGCGGGTCCTACGAGCAGTACTTC; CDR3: CASSSGTSGSYEQYF